Shown below are 22 T cell receptor beta chains from a single sample sequenced in a study of blood T cell repertoires in COVID-19. Profiling relied on immunoSEQ multiplex PCR, and the TCRdb table lists in-frame clones only, not all of them. Among some 360,000 clones listed, about nine tenths were seen once. Sequenced: peripheral blood. The receptors here all came from a woman aged 60-75 years with COVID-19, enrolled during active disease.

The rearrangement joins TRBV18 to TRBJ1-5; possible D gene TRBD1, 5 bases. Germline values: CDR1 KGHSH, CDR2 LQKENI. Trimming shortened V by 1 base and J by 6 bases, and 10 bases separated the two germline ends. The CDR3 contains 14 residues. In DNA, the CDR3 is TGTGCCAGCTCACCACTGGACACGCGTCAGCCCCAGCATTTT. Translating gives CASSPLDTRQPQHF.

Comments on this clone: Different DNA sequences within this sample yield the same CDR3. The chain uses TRBV7-2 and TRBJ1-4; 7 bases are a match to TRBD1. The germline V gene encodes CDR1 SGHTA and CDR2 FQGNSA. Trimming removed 5 bases from V and 5 bases from J; junction bases left unmatched: 5. The CDR3 runs 14 residues. This CDR3 is CASSVGQRNEKLFF. As DNA, the CDR3 is TGTGCCAGCAGCGTGGGACAGCGGAATGAAAAACTGTTTTTT. Looking up the rest from reference TRBV7-2 and TRBJ1-4 gives the full variable domain: GAGVSQSPSNKVTEKGKDVELRCDPISGHTALYWYRQSLGQGLEFLIYFQGNSAPDKSGLPSDRFSAERTGGSVSTLTIQRTQQEDSAVYLCASSVGQRNEKLFFGSGTQLSVL.

J is TRBJ1-1 and V is TRBV19; a possible D gene is TRBD1 (6 bases). Germline-derived CDR1 and CDR2 are LNHDA and SQIVND (reference sequence). This CDR3 comprises 14 residues. V was pared by 8 bases and J by 0 bases, with 13 bases between. The CDR3 protein is CASRGGRLNTEAFF. The CDR3, as DNA: TGTGCCAGTCGGGGGGGGCGGTTGAACACTGAAGCTTTCTTT. The full variable domain, with the rest looked up from reference TRBV19 and TRBJ1-1, is DGGITQSPKYLFRKEGQNVTLSCEQNLNHDAMYWYRQDPGQGLRLIYYSQIVNDFQKGDIAEGYSVSREKKESFPLTVTSAQKNPTAFYLCASRGGRLNTEAFFGQGTRLTVV.

The J gene is TRBJ2-7, the V gene TRBV18; 8 bases align to TRBD1. The germline CDR1 and CDR2 sequences are KGHSH and LQKENI. The CDR3 spans 20 residues. J lost 2 bases, V lost 1 base, and 19 bases had no gene match. CDR3 sequence (DNA): TGTGCCAGCTCACCACTCCCGTCGACAGGGGCCCAACCCCGACCCTACGAGCAGTACTTC. Translated, it gives CASSPLPSTGAQPRPYEQYF.

In nucleotides, the CDR3 is TGTGCCACCAGTGATTCCTCCGGGACACAGAACGGGGAGCTGTTTTTT. It encodes CATSDSSGTQNGELFF. This sequence joins TRBV24-1 and TRBJ2-2; maybe TRBD1 (6 bases). This CDR3 is 16 amino acids long. V was clipped by 2 bases and J by 7 bases, with 16 bases between them. Germline V gene lookup returns CDR1 KGHDR and CDR2 SFDVKD.

As to this clone: This likely comes from a read error, as the CDR3 has no conserved phenylalanine or tryptophan at its end. Because the CDR3's place on the DNA is in doubt, the DNA is left out and the CDR3 is given as listed by TCRdb. This chain joins TRBV15 and TRBJ1-2; the D call in the table, TRBD1, was not verified against the DNA. From its first to its last residue, the CDR3 has 11 amino acids. The germline gives CDR1 LNHNV, CDR2 YYDKDF (reference sequence). This chain's CDR3 is CATSRQGLLVI.

The rearrangement uses TRBV28 and TRBJ1-2; 10 nucleotides match TRBD1. Per germline, CDR1 MDHEN and CDR2 SYDVKM. The V segment lost 3 bases and the J segment 6 bases; nucleotides outside the gene matches: 10. The CDR3 is 16 residues long. Here the CDR3 reads CASSFNSPGQGHGYTF. CDR3 nucleotide sequence: TGTGCCAGCAGTTTCAATAGCCCGGGACAGGGGCATGGCTACACCTTC.

The rearrangement joins TRBV29-1 to TRBJ1-5; D is perhaps TRBD1 (5 bases). The CDR3 consists of 12 residues. Trimming stripped 5 bases from V and 7 bases from J, with 12 bases between. Germline V gene sequence: CDR1 SQVTM, CDR2 ANQGSEA. As DNA, the CDR3 is TGCAGCGTTTCACGGGGGGGGCAGCCCCAGCATTTT. This gives the protein CSVSRGGQPQHF.

The chain joins TRBV12-3 or TRBV12-4 to TRBJ1-1; D uncertain. V dropped 7 bases and J dropped 0 bases, with 9 bases sitting between them. The CDR3 sequence is 13 residues long. The CDR3 bases are TGTGCCAGCACAACAGAGATGAACACTGAAGCTTTCTTT. Its protein is CASTTEMNTEAFF.

The gene calls are TRBV4-2 and TRBJ2-5; perhaps TRBD1 as D (5 bases). The length of the CDR3 is 13 residues. Per germline, CDR1 LGHNA and CDR2 YNFKEQ. Trimming removed 4 bases from V and 1 base from J, with 7 bases in between. The CDR3 region has the DNA TGTGCCAGCAGCCTCGACAGCCAAGAGACCCAGTACTTC. Its translation: CASSLDSQETQYF.

The chain couples TRBV19 to TRBJ1-2, with TRBD1 matching 10 bases. J gave up 6 bases and V 3 bases, and 13 bases lay outside the gene matches. This CDR3 comprises 17 residues. Germline V gene lookup returns CDR1 LNHDA and CDR2 SQIVND (reference sequence). The CDR3 coding sequence is TGTGCCAGTAGTATGATCGGACAGGGGGGATTTAAGGATGGCTACACCTTC. Translation: CASSMIGQGGFKDGYTF.

This chain uses TRBV6-1 with TRBJ2-3, with 12 bases matching TRBD2. The CDR3 contains 17 residues. Trimming removed 2 bases from V and 4 bases from J; junction bases left unmatched: 7. Germline CDR1 MNHNS, CDR2 SASEGT. CDR3 amino acids: CASSERPSGGAADTQYF. The CDR3 DNA sequence: TGTGCCAGCAGTGAACGGCCTAGCGGGGGGGCCGCAGATACGCAGTATTTT.

The chain joins TRBV19 to TRBJ1-2; D perhaps matches TRBD1 (6 bases). CDR3 length: 15 residues. With 4 bases removed from V and 4 bases from J, the gap between germline ends came to 16 bases. Germline V gives CDR1 LNHDA, CDR2 SQIVND (reference sequence). The CDR3 loop reads CASSNRDIDLYGYTF. Written as DNA, the CDR3 is TGTGCCAGTAGTAACCGGGACATCGACCTCTATGGCTACACCTTC.

The V and J genes are TRBV15 and TRBJ2-2; D not resolved. Germline V gene data show CDR1 as LNHNV and CDR2 as YYDKDF (reference sequence). This CDR3 is 14 amino acids long. V was pared by 3 bases and J by 1 base, with 6 bases between. This CDR3 reads CATSRARNTGELFF. CDR3 DNA sequence: TGTGCCACCAGCAGGGCCAGGAACACCGGGGAGCTGTTTTTT.

This sequence joins TRBV4-2 and TRBJ2-5; TRBD2 matches at 9 bases. Germline V CDR1 and CDR2: LGHNA, YNFKEQ. V dropped 4 bases and J dropped 1; count of bases not matched to a gene: 7. This CDR3 contains 16 residues. The CDR3 coding sequence is TGTGCCAGCAGCCCATCAGCGGGGGGCCCCCAAGAGACCCAGTACTTC. It codes for CASSPSAGGPQETQYF.

The J gene is TRBJ1-2, the V gene TRBV5-8; D is perhaps TRBD1 (5 bases). The length of the CDR3 is 13 residues. Deletions cut 0 bases from V and 4 bases from J, with 7 bases between. CDR1 and CDR2 (germline): SGHTS, YDEGEE. Here the CDR3 DNA reads TGTGCCAGCAGCTTGGACAGGTTCTATGGCTACACCTTC. Translating gives CASSLDRFYGYTF.

This clone has more than one count but fewer than ten. J is TRBJ2-7 and V is TRBV7-8, with 9 bases lining up with TRBD2. The CDR3 totals 13 residues. Per germline, CDR1 SGHVS and CDR2 FQNEAQ. V dropped 6 bases and J dropped 4; count of bases not matched to a gene: 4. In DNA form, the CDR3 reads TGTGCCAGCAGTAGTAGCGGGGGATACGAGCAGTACTTC. Translated: CASSSSGGYEQYF.

This chain links TRBV7-2 with TRBJ1-4; 7 bases match TRBD1. Germline CDR1 SGHTA, CDR2 FQGNSA. The CDR3 is made up of 14 amino acids. V dropped 5 bases and J dropped 5; count of bases not matched to a gene: 5. CDR3 loop: CASSPGGFNEKLFF. CDR3 coding DNA: TGTGCCAGCAGCCCAGGGGGATTCAATGAAAAACTGTTTTTT.

The rearrangement uses TRBV4-2 and TRBJ1-1, with TRBD1 matching 9 bases. With 4 bases clipped from V and 5 bases from J, the junction kept 11 bases outside the gene matches. The germline CDR1 and CDR2 sequences are LGHNA and YNFKEQ. The CDR3 sequence is 16 residues long. In DNA, the CDR3 is TGTGCCAGCAGCCTCGTTATCGGGACAGGGCGGACTGAAGCTTTCTTT. Translating gives CASSLVIGTGRTEAFF.

This clone appeared once. The chain links TRBV9 to TRBJ1-5, with D perhaps TRBD1 (6 bases). Trimming stripped 4 bases from V and 6 bases from J, with 17 bases between. The CDR3 is made up of 15 amino acids. Germline assignment: CDR1 SGDLS and CDR2 YYNGEE. CDR3 residues: CASSPLGGPGQPQHF. CDR3 in DNA: TGTGCCAGCAGCCCACTGGGGGGGCCTGGTCAGCCCCAGCATTTT.

The V and J genes are TRBV18 and TRBJ1-1, with 10 bases identical to TRBD1. CDR3 length: 15 amino acids. V lost 4 bases and J lost 1; bases outside the gene matches: 3. Per the germline V gene, CDR1 is KGHSH and CDR2 is LQKENI. The CDR3 protein is CASSLGTGANTEAFF. In DNA, the CDR3 is TGTGCCAGCTCACTCGGGACAGGGGCGAACACTGAAGCTTTCTTT.

V and J are TRBV29-1 and TRBJ1-4; 10 nucleotides agree with TRBD1. This CDR3 has 13 amino acids. J lost 8 bases, V lost 4 bases, and 4 bases had no gene match. CDR1 is SQVTM, CDR2 ANQGSEA, per germline. For the CDR3, the DNA is TGCAGCGTTGCGGGACAGGGGCACGAAAAACTGTTTTTT. This encodes CSVAGQGHEKLFF.